These 28 T cell receptor beta chains originate from one sample sequenced in a study of metastatic and nonmetastatic thyroid tumors. TCRdb reassembled clones from the PCR reads with MiXCR. The sample consists of roughly 40,000 clones, around 17% of them appearing once. Patients were all untreated before their thyroid surgery. Sequencing was performed on blood. The source of these receptors is a female donor with papillary thyroid cancer or a benign thyroid nodule (not recorded which). Some clones in this sample may be carry-over from other donors' samples.

This clone occurred many times. V usage is TRBV28 and J usage is TRBJ1-1, with D possibly matching TRBD1 (5 bases). CDR1 is MDHEN and CDR2 is SYDVKM in the germline V gene. The CDR3 loop spans 13 amino acids. V was shortened by 8 bases and J by 4 bases, with 14 bases between the two germline ends. The CDR3 here is CASGEGTVTEAFF. CDR3 in DNA: TGTGCCAGCGGGGAGGGGACGGTCACTGAAGCTTTCTTT. Looking up the rest from reference TRBV28 and TRBJ1-1 gives the full variable domain: DVKVTQSSRYLVKRTGEKVFLECVQDMDHENMFWYRQDPGLGLRLIYFSYDVKMKEKGDIPEGYSVSREKKERFSLILESASTNQTSMYLCASGEGTVTEAFFGQGTRLTVV.

This clone appeared many times. The chain employs TRBV12-3 or TRBV12-4 and TRBJ1-2; TRBD1 might be the D (6 bases). The CDR3 runs 13 residues. With 4 bases removed from V and 4 bases from J, the gap between germline ends came to 10 bases. This CDR3 is CASSSRGGYGYTF. The CDR3, as DNA: TGTGCCAGCAGTTCCAGGGGCGGCTATGGCTACACCTTC.

This clone was seen many times. The chain carries TRBV5-6 and TRBJ2-2, with D unclear. Germline CDR1 SGHDT, CDR2 YYEEEE. The CDR3 is made up of 16 amino acids. Trimming removed 0 bases at V and 0 bases at J, with 9 bases between. CDR3 DNA: TGTGCCAGCAGCTTGGCCGCGAGCGCGAACACCGGGGAGCTGTTTTTT. Translation: CASSLAASANTGELFF. Full variable domain (rest looked up from reference TRBV5-6 and TRBJ2-2): DAGVTQSPTHLIKTRGQQVTLRCSPKSGHDTVSWYQQALGQGPQFIFQYYEEEERQRGNFPDRFSGHQFPNYSSELNVNALLLGDSALYLCASSLAASANTGELFFGEGSRLTVL.

This clone was observed many times. This rearrangement joins TRBV5-1 to TRBJ2-7; D remains ambiguous. Germline CDR1 SGHRS, CDR2 YFSETQ. V was cut by 0 bases and J by 0 bases, with 10 bases left in between. The CDR3 has 15 residues. The CDR3 DNA reads TGCGCCAGCAGCTTGGTTAGGTCAGGCTCCTACGAGCAGTACTTC. This gives the protein CASSLVRSGSYEQYF.

In its sample, this clone was seen many times. The chain combines TRBV3-1 with TRBJ2-7; 7 bases align to TRBD1. Germline lookup yields CDR1 LGHDT and CDR2 YNNKEL (reference sequence). This CDR3 contains 15 residues. Losses at the gene ends were 1 base for V and 7 bases for J; bases not matched to a gene: 10. CDR3 DNA sequence: TGTGCCAGCAGCCAAGGTATTGACAGGGTGAGGGAGCAGTACTTC. Residues: CASSQGIDRVREQYF.

This clone was observed a handful of times. This chain joins TRBV12-3 or TRBV12-4 and TRBJ2-1, with 7 bases identical to TRBD2. The CDR3 is 13 amino acids. V lost 6 bases, J lost 10 bases, and 9 bases stayed unmatched. The CDR3 region has the DNA TGTGCCAGCAGCGGGGGGACCTCCAACGAGCAGTTCTTC. This codes for CASSGGTSNEQFF.

This clone occurred many times. V is TRBV28 and J is TRBJ2-7; TRBD1 agrees at 9 bases. Germline V CDR1 and CDR2: MDHEN, SYDVKM. The CDR3 spans 14 residues. The V segment lost 4 bases and the J segment 3 bases; nucleotides outside the gene matches: 4. The CDR3 here is CASSWTGAYYEQYF. The CDR3, as DNA: TGTGCCAGCAGTTGGACAGGGGCCTACTACGAGCAGTACTTC.

In its sample, this clone was seen many times. Germline is not matched at one junction end, which may reflect a read error. The rearrangement uses TRBV7-7 and TRBJ2-3, with 7 positions matching TRBD2. This CDR3 is 15 amino acids long. Germline CDR1 SSHAT, CDR2 FNYEAQ (reference sequence). CDR3 sequence reads: CASSLAGQKTDTQYF. The CDR3 nucleotides read TGTGCTAGCAGCTTAGCGGGCCAGAAGACAGATACGCAGTATTTT.

This clone came up many times. V is TRBV3-1 and J is TRBJ1-4, with D perhaps matching TRBD1 (5 bases). Germline CDR1 is LGHDT and CDR2 is YNNKEL (reference sequence). This CDR3 is 15 amino acids long. V was shortened by 4 bases and J by 8 bases, with 17 bases between the two germline ends. The CDR3 DNA reads TGTGCCAGCAGCCCGGGGACCAGCACGTACGAAAAACTGTTTTTT. Translated: CASSPGTSTYEKLFF.

The V gene is TRBV7-9, the J gene TRBJ1-1; D remains unclear. The CDR3 has 13 amino acids. V lost 2 bases and J lost 6, with 10 bases in between. The V gene's germline CDR1 is SEHNR and CDR2 FQNEAQ (reference sequence). The CDR3 bases are TGTGCCAGCAGCTTACTGGCAGACGCTGAAGCTTTCTTT. This translates into CASSLLADAEAFF.

The chain couples TRBV6-1 to TRBJ2-3; TRBD2 matches 8 bases. The CDR3 spans 15 residues. Germline CDR1 and CDR2: MNHNS and SASEGT. Germline trimming cut 5 bases from V and 1 base from J; bases unmatched to any gene: 5. The CDR3 sequence is CASSLTSARTDTQYF. CDR3 nucleotide sequence: TGTGCCAGCAGTCTGACTAGCGCACGCACAGATACGCAGTATTTT.

This sequence joins TRBV30 and TRBJ1-2; no definite D call. The CDR3 has 14 residues. Looked up from germline, CDR1 is GTSNPN and CDR2 is SVGIG (reference sequence). The ends were cut back, 0 bases at V and 0 bases at J, with 8 bases in the middle. The CDR3 coding sequence is TGTGCCTGGAGTGTGAACAGAGCTAACTATGGCTACACCTTC. It specifies CAWSVNRANYGYTF.

The sample holds many counts of this clone. The chain recombines TRBV4-2 with TRBJ2-6; 7 bases align to TRBD1. The CDR3 covers 16 residues. V lost 0 bases to trimming and J lost 2 bases; unmatched junction nucleotides: 1. CDR1 and CDR2 (germline): LGHNA, YNFKEQ. CDR3 loop: CASSQEGTAGANVLTF. Here the CDR3 DNA reads TGTGCCAGCAGCCAAGAAGGGACAGCTGGGGCCAACGTCCTGACTTTC.

This clone was counted many times. This rearrangement joins TRBV27 to TRBJ2-3; D may be TRBD2 (6 bases). The CDR3 has 16 amino acids. Germline CDR1 MNHEY, CDR2 SMNVEV (reference sequence). Trimming shortened V by 1 base and J by 1 base, and 12 bases separated the two germline ends. CDR3 DNA sequence: TGTGCCAGCAGTTTATGGGGCGGAGGGGGCACAGATACGCAGTATTTT. Translating it yields CASSLWGGGGTDTQYF.

This clone was seen many times. The gene calls are TRBV28 and TRBJ1-5; tentative D call: TRBD1 (5 bases). The CDR3 spans 14 residues. Per the germline V gene, CDR1 is MDHEN and CDR2 is SYDVKM. V dropped 1 base and J dropped 11 bases, with 15 bases sitting between them. Written as DNA, the CDR3 is TGTGCCAGCAGTTTATCAGGGTCCAGGAGGACCCAGCATTTT. Translation gives CASSLSGSRRTQHF. Looking up the rest from reference TRBV28 and TRBJ1-5 gives the full variable domain: DVKVTQSSRYLVKRTGEKVFLECVQDMDHENMFWYRQDPGLGLRLIYFSYDVKMKEKGDIPEGYSVSREKKERFSLILESASTNQTSMYLCASSLSGSRRTQHFGDGTRLSIL.

The chain has TRBV20-1 and TRBJ1-5, with D possibly TRBD1 on 5 matching bases. Germline CDR1 DFQATT, CDR2 SNEGSKA (reference sequence). V gave up 1 base and J gave up 2 bases, with 12 bases separating them. The CDR3 loop spans 15 amino acids. CDR3 amino acids: CSARAGRAGNQPQHF. The CDR3 DNA reads as TGCAGTGCTAGAGCGGGGCGCGCTGGCAATCAGCCCCAGCATTTT.

This clone was seen ten or more times. The chain's CDR3 is CASIWDNNQPQHF. CDR3 sequence (DNA): TGTGCCAGCATTTGGGACAACAATCAGCCCCAGCATTTT. The chain recombines TRBV6-1 with TRBJ1-5; perhaps TRBD1 as D (6 bases). The length of the CDR3 is 13 residues. From germline, CDR1 is MNHNS and CDR2 SASEGT. The V end lost 7 bases, the J end lost 3 bases, and 10 bases lay between the germline ends.

This clone was picked up many times. Different DNA sequences within this sample yield the same CDR3. The V and J genes are TRBV28 and TRBJ2-2, with 11 positions matching TRBD2. Per germline, CDR1 MDHEN and CDR2 SYDVKM. Trimming took 5 bases from V and 3 from J; bases not matched to a gene: 8. The CDR3 is 17 amino acids. The DNA of the CDR3 is TGTGCCAGCAGTCCCACTATACTAGCGGGAGACACCGGGGAGCTGTTTTTT. It yields the protein CASSPTILAGDTGELFF. The complete variable domain, with remaining parts taken from reference TRBV28 and TRBJ2-2, reads DVKVTQSSRYLVKRTGEKVFLECVQDMDHENMFWYRQDPGLGLRLIYFSYDVKMKEKGDIPEGYSVSREKKERFSLILESASTNQTSMYLCASSPTILAGDTGELFFGEGSRLTVL.

This CDR3 reads CASSQRTGGRTEQYV. The CDR3 bases are TGTGCCAGCAGCCAGAGGACAGGGGGCAGGACCGAGCAGTACGTC. The rearrangement links TRBV5-6 to TRBJ2-7, with 11 positions matching TRBD1. Losses at the gene ends were 4 bases for V and 6 bases for J; bases not matched to a gene: 9. The germline CDR1 and CDR2 sequences are SGHDT and YYEEEE. This CDR3 has 15 amino acids.

About this clone: A read error may explain this, as a much larger clone is one base away. The same CDR3 is also encoded by other DNA sequences in this sample. The gene calls are TRBV18 and TRBJ1-1, with D possibly matching TRBD1 (5 bases). The CDR3 consists of 13 residues. CDR1 is KGHSH and CDR2 is LQKENI in the germline V gene. CDR3 sequence reads: CASSPQGNTEAFF. In nucleotides, the CDR3 is TGTGCCAGCTCACCACAGGGGAACACTGAGGCTTTCTTT.

This clone was detected many times. The chain has TRBV19 and TRBJ1-6, with 10 nucleotides matching TRBD1. Germline CDR1 reads LNHDA; CDR2 reads SQIVND (reference sequence). V lost 6 bases to trimming and J lost 7 bases; unmatched junction nucleotides: 3. The CDR3 is made up of 14 amino acids. CDR3 nucleotides: TGTGCCAGTAGGCCGGGACAGGGGAATTCACCCCTCCACTTT. This gives the protein CASRPGQGNSPLHF.

This clone was observed at least ten times. The CDR3 reads CASSQQGSGFTGELFF. In DNA, the CDR3 is TGTGCCAGCAGCCAACAGGGGTCGGGTTTTACCGGGGAGCTGTTTTTT. The chain employs TRBV3-1 and TRBJ2-2; possibly TRBD1 for D (6 bases). The CDR3 is 16 amino acids. Germline loops: CDR1 LGHDT, CDR2 YNNKEL (reference sequence). The ends were cut back, 2 bases at V and 5 bases at J, with 15 bases in the middle. The whole variable domain, remainder taken from reference TRBV3-1 and TRBJ2-2, is DTAVSQTPKYLVTQMGNDKSIKCEQNLGHDTMYWYKQDSKKFLKIMFSYNNKELIINETVPNRFSPKSPDKAHLNLHINSLELGDSAVYFCASSQQGSGFTGELFFGEGSRLTVL.

A word on this clone: One base away lies a much larger clone, so this may be a sequencing read error. The CDR3 here is CATSDSGRVETQYF. The CDR3 DNA is TGTGCCACCAGTGATTCGGGGCGAGTAGAGACCCAGTACTTC. The chain employs TRBV24-1 and TRBJ2-5; TRBD1 or TRBD2 may be the D gene (5 bases each). CDR1 is KGHDR and CDR2 is SFDVKD in the germline V gene. V lost 2 bases and J lost 4, with 10 bases in between. The length of the CDR3 is 14 residues.

This clone was seen a handful of times. A much more abundant neighbour one base away suggests this may be a read error. This chain uses TRBV7-6 with TRBJ1-2; 7 bases map to TRBD1. CDR1 and CDR2 from the germline V gene are SGHVS and FNYEAQ. J was trimmed by 7 bases and V by 6 bases; bases with no gene match: 11. The CDR3 runs to 14 residues. CDR3 nucleotides: TGTGCCAGCAGTCCCTCCTTAGGGGGCTGTGGCTACACCTTC. This encodes CASSPSLGGCGYTF.

This chain joins TRBV11-2 and TRBJ2-2; 16 nucleotides align to TRBD2. V shed 3 bases and J 0 bases; nucleotides not matched to a gene: 4. Germline V gives CDR1 SGHAT, CDR2 FQNNGV. CDR3 length: 19 residues. For the CDR3, the DNA is TGTGCCAGCAGCTTCGGGACTAGCGGGAGGGCCGCGAACACCGGGGAGCTGTTTTTT. Translation gives CASSFGTSGRAANTGELFF.

This clone was observed at least ten times. The chain combines TRBV14 with TRBJ1-2; D is unclear. Trimming cost V 0 bases and J 4 bases, with 12 bases left between them. Per the germline V gene, CDR1 is SGHDN and CDR2 is FVKESK. This CDR3 region has 15 residues. For the CDR3, the DNA is TGTGCCAGCAGCCAAGATGCGGGGTCCCTCTATGGCTACACCTTC. Its protein is CASSQDAGSLYGYTF.

This clone was found many times. The DNA for the CDR3 is TGCAGTGCTAGTTTAGACTATAGCACAGATACGCAGTATTTT. As protein: CSASLDYSTDTQYF. The rearrangement uses TRBV20-1 and TRBJ2-3; maybe TRBD2 (5 bases). Germline CDR1 is DFQATT and CDR2 is SNEGSKA (reference sequence). There are 14 residues in the CDR3. The ends were cut back, 3 bases at V and 0 bases at J, with 10 bases in the middle.

The genes are TRBV30 and TRBJ1-6; tentatively, D is TRBD1 (5 bases). Germline V CDR1 and CDR2: GTSNPN, SVGIG (reference sequence). The ends were cut back, 7 bases at V and 8 bases at J, with 21 bases in the middle. This CDR3 comprises 15 residues. CDR3 DNA: TGTGCCTCCCCCGTGGGACCGATTGATGATTCACCCCTCCACTTT. Translating gives CASPVGPIDDSPLHF. Full variable domain (missing parts from reference TRBV30 and TRBJ1-6): SQTIHQWPATLVQPVGSPLSLECTVEGTSNPNLYWYRQAAGRGLQLLFYSVGIGQISSEVPQNLSASRPQDRQFILSSKKLLLSDSGFYLCASPVGPIDDSPLHFGNGTRLTVT.